The rows below give T cell receptor beta chains drawn from one sample of a study of cytomegalovirus exposure and HLA in healthy donors. Repertoires were generated with immunoSEQ multiplex PCR, while TCRdb's copy carries only in-frame clones and drops some. The sample holds 200,000 to 300,000 clones, 84% seen once. The sample was PBMCs. All receptors come from a woman between 40 and 55 years old in good health and CMV-seropositive. Both conserved end residues are part of each CDR3. D genes are given only for firm matches. Not every row has a clone size; where given, it reads once, few, many or a size class.

D | J | V | size | CDR3 | DNA
- | TRBJ1-6 | TRBV27 | - | CASSLLVGQSNSPLHF | TGTGCCAGCAGTTTATTGGTGGGGCAGTCGAATTCACCCCTCCACTTT
TRBD1 | TRBJ1-1 | TRBV4-3 | few | CASSQRQGADTEAFF | TGCGCCAGCAGCCAGAGACAGGGGGCAGATACTGAAGCTTTCTTT
TRBD2 | TRBJ2-1 | TRBV7-2 | - | CASSLGWAGGKVWNEQFF | TGTGCCAGCAGCTTAGGATGGGCGGGAGGAAAAGTTTGGAATGAGCAGTTCTTC
- | TRBJ2-7 | TRBV11-1 | - | CASSASSEFNEQYF | TGTGCCAGCAGCGCCTCTAGCGAGTTCAACGAGCAGTACTTC
TRBD2 | TRBJ2-1 | TRBV28 | - | CASSFGLAGGKAYNEQFF | TGTGCCAGCAGTTTCGGACTAGCGGGAGGGAAAGCCTACAATGAGCAGTTCTTC
- | TRBJ1-6 | TRBV4-3 | - | CASSQRGNSPLHF | TGCGCCAGCAGCCAAAGGGGTAATTCACCCCTCCACTTT
- | TRBJ2-7 | TRBV5-6 | - | CASSLGTVVERYF | TGTGCCAGCAGCTTGGGGACAGTCGTTGAGCGGTACTTC
- | TRBJ1-3 | TRBV2 | - | CASTGVSSGNTIYF | TGTGCCAGCACAGGGGTGAGCTCTGGAAACACCATATACTTT
- | TRBJ2-7 | TRBV5-1 | - | CASSLGPGVSYEQYF | TGCGCCAGCAGCTTGGGGCCAGGGGTCTCCTACGAGCAGTACTTC
- | TRBJ2-1 | TRBV7-2 | - | CASSPLGVGHEQFF | TGTGCCAGCAGCCCCCTCGGGGTGGGCCATGAGCAGTTCTTC
- | TRBJ2-2 | TRBV5-1 | once | CASSLEAGFSTGELFF | TGCGCCAGCAGCTTGGAGGCCGGGTTTAGCACCGGGGAGCTGTTTTTT
TRBD2 | TRBJ2-7 | TRBV4-3 | few | CASSQDLDSGNSLRVYEQYF | TGCGCCAGCAGCCAAGATCTTGATAGCGGGAATTCCCTTCGGGTATACGAGCAGTACTTC
- | TRBJ1-2 | TRBV13 | - | CASTDRGSTYGYTF | TGTGCCAGCACCGATCGAGGGAGCACGTATGGCTACACCTTC
- | TRBJ1-1 | TRBV7-2 | once | CASSYGMNTEAFF | TGTGCCAGCAGCTACGGGATGAACACTGAAGCTTTCTTT
TRBD1 | TRBJ2-7 | TRBV18 | few | CASSRDRGGYEQYF | TGTGCCAGCTCACGGGACAGGGGCGGCTACGAGCAGTACTTC
- | TRBJ2-7 | TRBV4-1 | once | CASRFALASSYEQYF | TGCGCCAGCAGATTCGCCCTAGCGAGCTCCTACGAGCAGTACTTC
- | TRBJ2-7 | TRBV19 | few | CASADSYEQYF | TGTGCCAGTGCTGACAGCTACGAGCAGTACTTC
- | TRBJ1-1 | TRBV18 | - | CASSPVGSGTEAFF | TGTGCCAGCTCACCGGTGGGGTCGGGGACTGAAGCTTTCTTT
- | TRBJ1-1 | TRBV19 | few | CASSIVGGTDTEAFF | TGTGCCAGTAGTATAGTCGGGGGGACGGACACTGAAGCTTTCTTT
TRBD2 | TRBJ2-5 | TRBV9 | - | CASSVGEGKETQYF | TGTGCCAGCAGCGTAGGGGAGGGAAAAGAGACCCAGTACTTC
TRBD1 | TRBJ1-5 | TRBV6-5 | once | CASTDRGGQPQHF | TGTGCCAGCACAGACAGGGGCGGTCAGCCCCAGCATTTT
- | TRBJ2-1 | TRBV27 | - | CASRDVLAVSRNEQFF | TGTGCCAGCAGGGATGTCTTAGCGGTTTCTCGCAATGAGCAGTTCTTC
TRBD2 | TRBJ2-2 | TRBV7-6 | - | CASSQLAGLSPGELFF | TGTGCCAGCAGCCAGCTAGCGGGCCTAAGTCCCGGGGAGCTGTTTTTT
- | TRBJ1-5 | TRBV7-2 | - | CASSLKASNQPQHF | TGTGCCAGCAGCTTAAAAGCCAGCAATCAGCCCCAGCATTTT
TRBD1 | TRBJ1-2 | TRBV29-1 | - | CSVEDWDRGGYTF | TGCAGCGTTGAAGATTGGGACAGGGGCGGCTACACCTTC
TRBD2 | TRBJ2-1 | TRBV13 | - | CASSFVAGYNEQFF | TGTGCCAGCAGCTTTGTAGCGGGCTACAATGAGCAGTTCTTC
- | TRBJ1-5 | TRBV19 | - | CASRLQGSNQPQHF | TGTGCCAGTAGGCTTCAGGGTTCTAATCAGCCCCAGCATTTT
TRBD2 | TRBJ2-3 | TRBV27 | - | CASSPRTSGRTDTQYF | TGTGCCAGCAGTCCCCGGACTAGCGGCCGCACAGATACGCAGTATTTT
- | TRBJ1-5 | TRBV28 | - | CASRTGGASNQPQHF | TGTGCCAGCAGAACCGGAGGGGCGTCCAATCAGCCCCAGCATTTT
- | TRBJ2-3 | TRBV15 | - | CATSRDILSTDTQYF | TGTGCCACCAGCAGAGATATCCTAAGCACAGATACGCAGTATTTT
- | TRBJ2-1 | TRBV7-2 | - | CASSLTAGQLYNEQFF | TGTGCCAGCAGCCTAACTGCGGGACAGCTCTACAATGAGCAGTTCTTC
- | TRBJ1-1 | TRBV2 | - | CASSEAPGDLAFF | TGTGCCAGCAGTGAAGCCCCCGGAGACCTCGCTTTCTTT
- | TRBJ1-6 | TRBV9 | - | CASSVSPGRNSPLHF | TGTGCCAGCAGCGTATCCCCCGGTCGTAATTCACCCCTCCACTTT
- | TRBJ2-2 | TRBV6-4 | - | CASRGESNTGELFF | TGTGCCAGCAGAGGAGAGTCGAACACCGGGGAGCTGTTTTTT
TRBD2 | TRBJ2-1 | TRBV30 | once | CAWSIGTSGGNEQFF | TGTGCCTGGAGTATCGGGACTAGCGGGGGCAATGAGCAGTTCTTC
- | TRBJ1-6 | TRBV9 | - | CASSIRNYNSPLHF | TGTGCCAGCAGCATTAGAAACTATAATTCACCCCTCCACTTT
- | TRBJ2-5 | TRBV18 | - | CASSPRRGAGETQYF | TGTGCCAGCTCACCACGCCGCGGGGCTGGGGAGACCCAGTACTTC
- | TRBJ1-2 | TRBV30 | - | CAWSVQSPYGYTF | TGTGCCTGGAGTGTCCAGTCACCATATGGCTACACCTTC
- | TRBJ2-5 | TRBV7-9 | - | CASSPRQSSETQYF | TGTGCCAGCAGCCCGCGACAAAGTAGTGAGACCCAGTACTTC
- | TRBJ1-4 | TRBV19 | - | CASMDRTREKLFF | TGTGCCAGTATGGACAGAACGAGGGAAAAACTGTTTTTT
- | TRBJ2-5 | TRBV6-5 | - | CASRRQAAQETQYF | TGTGCCAGCAGGAGACAGGCCGCCCAAGAGACCCAGTACTTC
TRBD1 | TRBJ1-5 | TRBV19 | - | CASSIGQVNQPQHF | TGTGCCAGTAGTATCGGACAGGTCAATCAGCCCCAGCATTTT
- | TRBJ1-1 | TRBV5-6 | - | CASSRRPNLNTEAFF | TGTGCCAGCAGCCGGCGGCCGAATTTGAACACTGAAGCTTTCTTT
TRBD1 | TRBJ1-2 | TRBV6-6 | - | CASSQGASGYTF | TGTGCCAGCAGCCAGGGGGCGAGTGGCTACACCTTC
TRBD2 | TRBJ2-1 | TRBV29-1 | - | CSVESGLAGVEQFF | TGCAGCGTTGAGTCGGGACTAGCGGGAGTGGAGCAGTTCTTC
- | TRBJ1-6 | TRBV7-2 | - | CASSLGPLSSPLHF | TGTGCCAGCAGCTTGGGGCCTCTCAGTTCACCCCTCCACTTT
- | TRBJ2-1 | TRBV7-8 | once | CASSLDSYNEQFF | TGTGCCAGCAGCTTGGACAGTTACAATGAGCAGTTCTTC
TRBD2 | TRBJ2-1 | TRBV7-8 | once | CASSLGGTSFLEQFF | TGTGCCAGCAGCTTAGGGGGGACTAGCTTCCTTGAGCAGTTCTTC
TRBD2 | TRBJ2-1 | TRBV4-3 | - | CASSQDFGPSGSYNEQFF | TGCGCCAGCAGCCAAGACTTCGGCCCTAGCGGGAGTTACAATGAGCAGTTCTTC